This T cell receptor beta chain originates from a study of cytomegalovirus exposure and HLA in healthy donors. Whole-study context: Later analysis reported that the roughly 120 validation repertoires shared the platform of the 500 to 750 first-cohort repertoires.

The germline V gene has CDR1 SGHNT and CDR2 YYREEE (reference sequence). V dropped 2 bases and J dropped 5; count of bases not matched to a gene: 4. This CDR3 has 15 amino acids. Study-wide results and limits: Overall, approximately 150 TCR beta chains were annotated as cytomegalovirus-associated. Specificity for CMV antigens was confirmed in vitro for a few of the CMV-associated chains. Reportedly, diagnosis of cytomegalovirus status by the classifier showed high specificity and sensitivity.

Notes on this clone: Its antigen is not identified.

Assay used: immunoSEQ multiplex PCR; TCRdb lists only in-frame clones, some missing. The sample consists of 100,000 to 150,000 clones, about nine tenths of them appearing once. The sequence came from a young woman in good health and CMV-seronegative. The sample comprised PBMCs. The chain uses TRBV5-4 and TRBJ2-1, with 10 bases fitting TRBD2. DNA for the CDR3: TGTGCCAGCAGCTTTAGCGGGAGGCCCCACAATGAGCAGTTCTTC. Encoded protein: CASSFSGRPHNEQFF.